This TCR beta chain appears in the sequencing data of a study of blood T cells in healthy people across ages. Study conclusions and caveats: Expanded clonotype changes were possibly confounded by unknown donor CMV status. Age advanced and TCR beta diversity per million T cells fell, roughly linearly.

Combining a sample-barcoded 5' primer with a J-beta primer mix, a second PCR ran for 7 to 11 cycles. Each CDR3 protein is one row after TCRdb ran MiXCR on the 5' RACE reads. Among just under 750,000 distinct CDR3 sequences listed, roughly 20% were seen once. In its sample, this clonotype was seen a few times. As yet, its antigen is unknown. V was cut by 2 bases and J by 8 bases, with 18 bases left in between. Germline V gene lookup returns CDR1 SGHAT and CDR2 FQNNGV. This CDR3 spans 15 amino acids. The sample providers were healthy Caucasian people from Russia, aged roughly 6 to 95. V usage is TRBV11-2 and J usage is TRBJ1-1, with D unresolved. This TCR was recovered from a man between 65 and 85 years old in good health. Sample: blood. As DNA, the CDR3 is TGTGCCAGCAGCTTAACCTGGGTCAGTTTGGCCGAAGCTTTCTTT. Its protein product is CASSLTWVSLAEAFF.